This TCR beta chain was identified in a study of T cells expressing NK-cell markers. TCRdb derives one entry per CDR3 protein from the 5' RACE reads, leaving out DNA. The table counts over 200,000 distinct CDR3 sequences; under 0.5% lies in the top ten. Germline V CDR1 and CDR2: SGHRS, YFSETQ. This CDR3 is 15 amino acids long. The chain uses TRBV5-1 and TRBJ1-6; the D gene TCRdb calls, TRBD1, cannot be checked with no DNA. The specimen was blood T cells: a sorted CD56 or NKG2C T cell subset, CD4+ or CD8+ T cells, or bulk PBMC T cells (not recorded which). The TCR originated in a man in his late teens or twenties in good health. The CDR3: CASSLDRTGDSPLHF.